This passage covers 16 T cell receptor beta chains from one sample sequenced in a study of CD8 T cells in ankylosing spondylitis. These receptors have no known antigen. General study points: Roughly eight highly homologous variants made up a TCR beta motif that seemed to typify ankylosing spondylitis blood.

TCRdb called the 5' RACE reads again in MiXCR, with one record for every CDR3 protein. Of under 850,000 distinct CDR3 sequences listed, around 20% were seen once; the top ten hold under 20%. The sample taken for sequencing was blood, either unsorted or a sorted T cell fraction (not recorded which). The receptors derive from a male donor with ankylosing spondylitis.

The rearrangement uses TRBV2 and TRBJ2-7; D is undetermined. This CDR3 spans 12 amino acids. Germline CDR1 reads SNHLY; CDR2 reads FYNNEI. V lost 6 bases and J lost 0, with 6 bases in between. The CDR3 region is CASRWDSYEQYF. CDR3 sequence (DNA): TGTGCCAGCAGATGGGACTCCTACGAGCAGTACTTC.

This clonotype was recorded a few times. The chain is built from TRBV4-1 and TRBJ1-2; 8 bases agree with TRBD1. The CDR3 runs to 14 residues. Per the germline V gene, CDR1 is MGHRA and CDR2 is YSYEKL. V lost 0 bases to trimming and J lost 4 bases; unmatched junction nucleotides: 1. CDR3 in amino acids: CASSQEQGVYGYTF. CDR3 DNA: TGCGCCAGCAGCCAAGAACAGGGGGTCTATGGCTACACCTTC.

This clonotype was counted a few times. The V call is TRBV14, the J call TRBJ1-1; the D is unclear. V lost 1 base, J lost 2 bases, and 11 bases lay in between. The germline CDR1 and CDR2 sequences are SGHDN and FVKESK. This CDR3 comprises 15 residues. CDR3 in DNA: TGTGCCAGCAGCCAAGGAGGCACGACCAACACTGAAGCTTTCTTT. Its protein product is CASSQGGTTNTEAFF. Looking up the rest from reference TRBV14 and TRBJ1-1 gives the full variable domain: EAGVTQFPSHSVIEKGQTVTLRCDPISGHDNLYWYRRVMGKEIKFLLHFVKESKQDESGMPNNRFLAERTGGTYSTLKVQPAELEDSGVYFCASSQGGTTNTEAFFGQGTRLTVV.

This clonotype was seen just once. This chain connects TRBV12-3 or TRBV12-4 to TRBJ1-1; D remains unclear. The germline V and J ends were trimmed by 2 bases and 4 bases, with 14 bases remaining between them. The CDR3 has 15 amino acids. CDR3 sequence reads: CASSLSSSGSTEAFF. CDR3 nucleotide sequence: TGTGCCAGCAGTTTAAGTTCATCGGGGAGCACTGAAGCTTTCTTT.

This clonotype was recorded a few times. J is TRBJ1-2 and V is TRBV20-1; perhaps TRBD1 as D (6 bases). Germline CDR1 DFQATT, CDR2 SNEGSKA (reference sequence). The CDR3 covers 15 residues. The V and J ends lost 0 bases and 0 bases respectively, with 11 bases between them. The CDR3 nucleotides are TGCAGTGCTAGAGACCCGGGGGCAGCTAACTATGGCTACACCTTC. Its protein product is CSARDPGAANYGYTF.

In this sample, this clonotype turned up a few times. The CDR3 DNA sequence: TGTGCCAGCAGTTTATCGTGGACAGGGGGCGATTACGAGCAGTACTTC. It translates to CASSLSWTGGDYEQYF. The V call is TRBV12-3 or TRBV12-4, the J call TRBJ2-7; 11 nucleotides align to TRBD1. The V segment lost 2 bases and the J segment 4 bases; nucleotides outside the gene matches: 7. The CDR3 runs 16 residues.

V usage is TRBV7-3 and J usage is TRBJ2-1; perhaps TRBD1 as D (7 bases). CDR3 length: 18 amino acids. Germline V CDR1 and CDR2: SGHTA, FQGTGA. Trimming pared 5 bases from V and 6 bases from J, leaving 26 bases between. CDR3 coding DNA: TGTGCCAGCAGCCCTCACCCGACAGGGCCCGGGAGTTTCAATGAGCAGTTCTTC. Its protein is CASSPHPTGPGSFNEQFF.

The rearrangement uses TRBV12-3 or TRBV12-4 and TRBJ2-3; D is possibly TRBD1 or TRBD2 (6 bases each). The CDR3 totals 15 residues. V lost 2 bases and J lost 6, with 15 bases in between. DNA for the CDR3: TGTGCCAGCAGTTTACTTCGGGGGCGCAGGGATACGCAGTATTTT. This sequence encodes CASSLLRGRRDTQYF.

The rearrangement links TRBV20-1 to TRBJ2-7; tentatively, D is TRBD1 (6 bases). The V gene lost 3 bases and the J gene lost 1 base, with 7 bases spanning the gap. The CDR3 length is 12 residues. Germline V lookup: CDR1 DFQATT, CDR2 SNEGSKA (reference sequence). The CDR3 region is CSASDRSYEQYF. The CDR3 nucleotides are TGCAGTGCTAGCGACAGGTCCTACGAGCAGTACTTC.

This clonotype was seen a handful of times. The rearrangement links TRBV12-3 or TRBV12-4 to TRBJ2-7, with 13 bases aligning to TRBD2. The CDR3 totals 15 residues. The ends lost 5 bases at V and 3 bases at J; junction bases unmatched: 4. The DNA of the CDR3 is TGTGCCAGCAGTATACTAGCGGGAGGGTTCTACGAGCAGTACTTC. Amino acids: CASSILAGGFYEQYF.

This clonotype was seen more than once but under ten times. The chain combines TRBV12-3 or TRBV12-4 with TRBJ2-2, with 14 positions matching TRBD2. CDR3 length: 20 residues. V lost 3 bases to trimming and J lost 1 base; unmatched junction nucleotides: 10. The CDR3 DNA is TGTGCCAGCAGTTTCTTTGGACTAGCGGGAGGCCGTCGGAACACCGGGGAGCTGTTTTTT. This encodes CASSFFGLAGGRRNTGELFF.

The sample holds a few counts of this clonotype. Here the CDR3 DNA reads TGTGCCAGCAGCCAAGGGTCATACTCCTATAATTCACCCCTCCACTTT. As protein: CASSQGSYSYNSPLHF. This chain joins TRBV4-2 and TRBJ1-6, with D uncertain. V lost 1 base to trimming and J lost 0 bases, with 7 bases between them. The CDR3 extends over 16 amino acids. CDR1 LGHNA and CDR2 YNFKEQ come from the germline V gene.

This clonotype turned up a few times. The chain carries TRBV20-1 and TRBJ2-3; D is ambiguous. The V end lost 4 bases, the J end lost 3 bases, and 8 bases lay between the germline ends. CDR3 length: 12 residues. The germline V gene encodes CDR1 DFQATT and CDR2 SNEGSKA (reference sequence). The CDR3 nucleotides read TGCAGTGCTACCCCGAGAACAGATACGCAGTATTTT. Protein product: CSATPRTDTQYF.

The chain carries TRBV15 and TRBJ1-5, with D unclear. The CDR3 is 17 amino acids. Between the trimmed V and J ends, which lost 0 bases and 5 bases, there was a span of 17 bases. CDR1 and CDR2 (germline): LNHNV, YYDKDF (reference sequence). CDR3 nucleotide sequence: TGTGCCACCAGCAGAGATCCGCGAAAGGGCCGAGATCAGCCCCAGCATTTT. This sequence encodes CATSRDPRKGRDQPQHF.

J is TRBJ2-5 and V is TRBV5-5, with 7 bases aligning to TRBD2. Trimming took 3 bases from V and 4 from J; bases not matched to a gene: 12. This CDR3 has 16 amino acids. From germline, CDR1 is SGHKS and CDR2 YYEKEE (reference sequence). CDR3 nucleotide sequence: TGTGCCAGCAGCTCCCCGGACTTTTGGGGGGGAGAGACCCAGTACTTC. This gives the protein CASSSPDFWGGETQYF.

The chain recombines TRBV7-8 with TRBJ1-5; the D is unclear. The CDR3 is 13 amino acids. CDR1 is SGHVS, CDR2 FQNEAQ, per germline. The V and J ends lost 5 bases and 7 bases respectively, with 12 bases between them. CDR3 in DNA: TGTGCCAGCAGCCCTAGTGAGGAACAGCCCCAGCATTTT. It is translated as CASSPSEEQPQHF.